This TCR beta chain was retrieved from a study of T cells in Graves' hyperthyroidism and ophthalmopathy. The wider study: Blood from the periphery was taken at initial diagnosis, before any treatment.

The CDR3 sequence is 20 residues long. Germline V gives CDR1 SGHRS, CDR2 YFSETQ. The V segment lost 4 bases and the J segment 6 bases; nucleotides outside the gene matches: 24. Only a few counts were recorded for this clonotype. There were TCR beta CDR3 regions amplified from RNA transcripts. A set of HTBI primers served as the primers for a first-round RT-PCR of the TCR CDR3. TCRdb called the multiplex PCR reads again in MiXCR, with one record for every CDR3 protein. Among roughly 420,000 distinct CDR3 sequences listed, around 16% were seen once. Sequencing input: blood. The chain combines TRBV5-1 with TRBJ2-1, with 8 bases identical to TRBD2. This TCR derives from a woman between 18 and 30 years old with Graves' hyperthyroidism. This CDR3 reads CASSATTGGGIGLAFNEQFF. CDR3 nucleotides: TGCGCCAGCAGCGCAACTACCGGGGGGGGGATAGGACTAGCCTTCAATGAGCAGTTCTTC.